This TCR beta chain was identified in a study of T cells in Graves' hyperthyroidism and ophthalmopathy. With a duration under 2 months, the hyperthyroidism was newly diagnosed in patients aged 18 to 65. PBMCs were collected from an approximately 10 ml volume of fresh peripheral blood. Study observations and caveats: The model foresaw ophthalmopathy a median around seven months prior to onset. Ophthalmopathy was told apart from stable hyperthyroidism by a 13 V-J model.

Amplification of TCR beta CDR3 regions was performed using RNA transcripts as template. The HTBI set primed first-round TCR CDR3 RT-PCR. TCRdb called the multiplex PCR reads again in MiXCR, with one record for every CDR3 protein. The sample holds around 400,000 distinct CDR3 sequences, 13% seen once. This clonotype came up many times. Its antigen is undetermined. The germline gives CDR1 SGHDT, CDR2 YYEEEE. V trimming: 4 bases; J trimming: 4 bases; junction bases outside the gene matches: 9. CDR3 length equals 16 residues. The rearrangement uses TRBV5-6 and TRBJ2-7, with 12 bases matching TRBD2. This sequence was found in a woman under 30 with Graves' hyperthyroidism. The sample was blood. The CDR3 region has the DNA TGTGCCAGCAGCCCAGGACTAGCGGGACCTGCGTACGAGCAGTACTTC. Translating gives CASSPGLAGPAYEQYF.